The source of this TCR beta chain is a study of PD-L1 blockade in urothelial cancer. Turning to the study itself: Atezolizumab 1,200 mg was given intravenously every 3 weeks, starting 2014. Blood analysis was done at 3 weeks (second dose) and 6 weeks after treatment began. A median approximately 150,000 T cells were found in blood samples.

Time point in this sample: pretreatment peripheral blood. Per patient, between 1 and 8 samples were collected at pretreatment and on-treatment time points. Sequencing was performed with immunoSEQ multiplex PCR; in TCRdb, only in-frame clones are kept and a portion is missing. Found here are tens of thousands of clones, about 90% of them singletons; the top ten hold 14% to 15%. This CDR3 is 15 amino acids long. J lost 4 bases, V lost 4 bases, and 8 bases had no gene match. CDR1 and CDR2 from the germline V gene are MNHEY and SVGAGI. V and J are TRBV6-5 and TRBJ1-2, with 8 nucleotides matching TRBD1. Sequencing used PBMCs, obtained around atezolizumab (anti-PD-L1) treatment. The receptor was derived from a man in his 60s with urothelial cancer. As DNA, the CDR3 is TGTGCCAGCAGTTTCTCTCGGGACAGGCGCTATGGCTACACCTTC. Amino acid sequence: CASSFSRDRRYGYTF.